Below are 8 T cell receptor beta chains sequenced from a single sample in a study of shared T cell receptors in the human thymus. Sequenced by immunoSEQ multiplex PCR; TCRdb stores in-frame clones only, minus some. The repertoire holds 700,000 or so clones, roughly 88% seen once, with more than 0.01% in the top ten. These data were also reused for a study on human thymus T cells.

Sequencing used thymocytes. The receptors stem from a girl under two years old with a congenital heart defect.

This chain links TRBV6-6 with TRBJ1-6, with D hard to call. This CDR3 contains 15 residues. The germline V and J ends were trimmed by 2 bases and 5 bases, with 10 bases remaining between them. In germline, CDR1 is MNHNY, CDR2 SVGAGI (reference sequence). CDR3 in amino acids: CASSYGRPHNSPLHF. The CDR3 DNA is TGTGCCAGCAGTTACGGGCGACCTCATAATTCACCCCTCCACTTT.

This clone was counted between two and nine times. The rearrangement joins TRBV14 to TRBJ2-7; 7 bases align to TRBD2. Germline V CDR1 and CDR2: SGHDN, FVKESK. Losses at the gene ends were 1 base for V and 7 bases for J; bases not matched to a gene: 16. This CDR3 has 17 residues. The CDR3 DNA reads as TGTGCCAGCAGCCAAGTGGTAGTCGAGCGGGGCGAGGGGGAGCAGTACTTC. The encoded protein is CASSQVVVERGEGEQYF.

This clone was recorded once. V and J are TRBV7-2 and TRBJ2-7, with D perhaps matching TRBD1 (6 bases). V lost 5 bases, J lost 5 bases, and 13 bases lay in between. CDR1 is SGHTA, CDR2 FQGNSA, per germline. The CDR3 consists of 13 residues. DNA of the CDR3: TGTGCCAGCAGCCCCCGGGACATCCACGAGCAGTACTTC. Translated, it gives CASSPRDIHEQYF. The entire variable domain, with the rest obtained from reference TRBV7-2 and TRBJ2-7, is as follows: GAGVSQSPSNKVTEKGKDVELRCDPISGHTALYWYRQSLGQGLEFLIYFQGNSAPDKSGLPSDRFSAERTGGSVSTLTIQRTQQEDSAVYLCASSPRDIHEQYFGPGTRLTVT.

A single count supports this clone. Here the CDR3 DNA reads TGTGCCAGCAGTGAGACAGGGAACTATGGCTACACCTTC. This translates into CASSETGNYGYTF. The chain couples TRBV27 to TRBJ1-2, with 7 bases aligning to TRBD1. This CDR3 is 13 amino acids long. CDR1 and CDR2 (germline): MNHEY, SMNVEV (reference sequence). V lost 5 bases and J lost 2; bases outside the gene matches: 2.

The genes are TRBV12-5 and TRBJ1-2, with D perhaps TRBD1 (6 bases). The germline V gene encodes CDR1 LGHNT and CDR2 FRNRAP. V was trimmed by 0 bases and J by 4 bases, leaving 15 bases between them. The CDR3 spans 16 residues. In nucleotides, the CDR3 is TGTGCTAGTGGTTTGGTACAAAGGGGGGGCAGCTATGGCTACACCTTC. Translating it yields CASGLVQRGGSYGYTF.

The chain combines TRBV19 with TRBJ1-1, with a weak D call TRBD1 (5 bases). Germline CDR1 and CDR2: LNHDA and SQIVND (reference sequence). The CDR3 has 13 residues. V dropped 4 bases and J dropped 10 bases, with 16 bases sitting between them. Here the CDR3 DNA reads TGTGCCAGTAGTACGACAGTACCTTGCCCAGCTTTCTTT. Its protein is CASSTTVPCPAFF. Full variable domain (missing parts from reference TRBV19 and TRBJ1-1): DGGITQSPKYLFRKEGQNVTLSCEQNLNHDAMYWYRQDPGQGLRLIYYSQIVNDFQKGDIAEGYSVSREKKESFPLTVTSAQKNPTAFYLCASSTTVPCPAFFGQGTRLTVV.

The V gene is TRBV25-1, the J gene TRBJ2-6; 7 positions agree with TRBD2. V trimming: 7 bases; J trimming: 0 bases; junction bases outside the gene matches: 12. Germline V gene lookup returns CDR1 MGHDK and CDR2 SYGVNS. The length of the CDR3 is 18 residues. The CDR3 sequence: CASTAGREEASGANVLTF. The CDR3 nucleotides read TGTGCCAGCACGGCGGGGAGGGAGGAAGCCTCTGGGGCCAACGTCCTGACTTTC.

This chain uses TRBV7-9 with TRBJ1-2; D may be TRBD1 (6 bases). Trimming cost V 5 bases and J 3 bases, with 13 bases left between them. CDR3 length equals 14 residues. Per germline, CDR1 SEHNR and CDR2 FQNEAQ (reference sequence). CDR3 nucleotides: TGTGCCAGCAGCCCACAACAGGGAGACTATGGCTACACCTTC. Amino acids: CASSPQQGDYGYTF.